This T cell receptor beta chain was obtained from a study of blood T cells in healthy people across ages. In regard to this clonotype: Its antigen is still unknown.

Healthy Caucasians from Russia aged about 6 to 95 served as donors. PBMCs numbering at least 6.5 million were isolated per sample. The V gene's germline CDR1 is SGHDN and CDR2 FVKESK. The ends were cut back, 4 bases at V and 4 bases at J, with 16 bases in the middle. The CDR3 has 15 residues. The study's findings and limits: Conclusively comparing naive with antigen-experienced cells was impossible with unsorted PBMCs.

A J-beta primer mix and a sample-barcoded 5' primer were used in a second PCR of about 7 to 12 cycles. Tags on each cDNA molecule came from a template-switch adaptor with 12 random nucleotides. TCRdb called the 5' RACE reads again in MiXCR, with one record for every CDR3 protein. The profile shows about 760,000 distinct CDR3 sequences, just over 55% of them singletons. V is TRBV14 and J is TRBJ2-5, with D perhaps matching TRBD2 (6 bases). The specimen was blood. The clonotype comes from a man in his forties or fifties in good health. CDR3 region: CASSLIGGAVETQYF. The CDR3, as DNA: TGTGCCAGCAGCCTCATCGGGGGTGCCGTAGAGACCCAGTACTTC.